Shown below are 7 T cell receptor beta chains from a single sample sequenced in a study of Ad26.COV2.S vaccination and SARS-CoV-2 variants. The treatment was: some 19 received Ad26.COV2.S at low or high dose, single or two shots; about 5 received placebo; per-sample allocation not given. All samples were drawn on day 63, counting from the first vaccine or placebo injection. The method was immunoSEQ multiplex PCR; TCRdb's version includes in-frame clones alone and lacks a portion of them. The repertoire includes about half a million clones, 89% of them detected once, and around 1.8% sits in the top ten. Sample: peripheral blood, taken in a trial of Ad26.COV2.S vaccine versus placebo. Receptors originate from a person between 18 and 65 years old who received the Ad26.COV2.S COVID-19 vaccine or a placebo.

The CDR3 bases are TGTGCCTGCCAACAGGGGAGCTCCTACAATGAGCAGTTCTTC. It codes for CACQQGSSYNEQFF. The chain couples TRBV28 to TRBJ2-1; 7 nucleotides align to TRBD1. Germline loops: CDR1 MDHEN, CDR2 SYDVKM. The V segment lost 11 bases and the J segment 0 bases; nucleotides outside the gene matches: 7. This CDR3 has 14 residues.

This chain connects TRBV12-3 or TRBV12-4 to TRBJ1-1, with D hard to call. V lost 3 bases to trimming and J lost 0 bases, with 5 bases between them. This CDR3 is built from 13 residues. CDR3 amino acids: CASSFKLNTEAFF. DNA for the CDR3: TGTGCCAGCAGTTTTAAGCTGAACACTGAAGCTTTCTTT.

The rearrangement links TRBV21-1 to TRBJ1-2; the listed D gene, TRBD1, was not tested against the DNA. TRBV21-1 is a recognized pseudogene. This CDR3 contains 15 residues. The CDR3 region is CASSKGAGHPDGYTF. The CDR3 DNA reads TGTGCCAGCAGCAAAGGGGCAGGGCACCCGGACGGCTACACCTTC.

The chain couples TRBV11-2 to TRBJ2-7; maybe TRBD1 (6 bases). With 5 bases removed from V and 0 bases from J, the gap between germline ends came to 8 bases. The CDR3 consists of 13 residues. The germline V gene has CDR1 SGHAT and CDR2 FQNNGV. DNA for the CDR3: TGTGCCAGCAGCACGACAGGCTCCTACGAGCAGTACTTC. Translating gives CASSTTGSYEQYF.

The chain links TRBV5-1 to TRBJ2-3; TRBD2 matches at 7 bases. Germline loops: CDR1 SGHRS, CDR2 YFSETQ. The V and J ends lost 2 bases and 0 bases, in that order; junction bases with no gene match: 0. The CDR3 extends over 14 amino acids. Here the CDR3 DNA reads TGCGCCAGCAGCTTAGCGGGAAGCACAGATACGCAGTATTTT. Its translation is CASSLAGSTDTQYF.

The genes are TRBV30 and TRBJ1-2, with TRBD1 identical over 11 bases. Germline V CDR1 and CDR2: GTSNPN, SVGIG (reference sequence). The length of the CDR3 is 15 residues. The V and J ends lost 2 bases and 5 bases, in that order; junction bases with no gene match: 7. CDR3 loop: CAWSHGTGGTYGYTF. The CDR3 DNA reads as TGTGCCTGGAGTCACGGGACAGGGGGAACATATGGCTACACCTTC.

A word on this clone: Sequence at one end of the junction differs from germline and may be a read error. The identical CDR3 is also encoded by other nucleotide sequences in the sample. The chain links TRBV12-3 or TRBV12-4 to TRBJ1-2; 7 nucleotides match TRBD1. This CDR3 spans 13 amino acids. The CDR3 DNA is TGTGCCAGCAGTAAGACAGGGACGTATGGCTATACCTTC. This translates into CASSKTGTYGYTF.